This T cell receptor (beta chain) is from a study of CD8 T cells in Susac syndrome. Random hexamers were used to reverse transcribe about 0.5 to 1 ug of RNA. TCRdb fed the immunoSEQ multiplex PCR reads into MiXCR, producing one record per CDR3 protein. The profile shows some 57,000 distinct CDR3 sequences, around 94% of them singletons. Germline assignment: CDR1 SGHDT and CDR2 YYEEEE. This CDR3 is built from 14 residues. The V gene lost 4 bases and the J gene lost 4 bases, with 11 bases spanning the gap. The gene calls are TRBV5-6 and TRBJ2-2; no clear D gene. Sequenced input: CD8+ T cells from PBMCs. This clonotype was obtained from a human donor in good health. CDR3 bases: TGTGCCAGCAGCGCCACTCCGAGCACCGGGGAGCTGTTTTTT. It specifies CASSATPSTGELFF.